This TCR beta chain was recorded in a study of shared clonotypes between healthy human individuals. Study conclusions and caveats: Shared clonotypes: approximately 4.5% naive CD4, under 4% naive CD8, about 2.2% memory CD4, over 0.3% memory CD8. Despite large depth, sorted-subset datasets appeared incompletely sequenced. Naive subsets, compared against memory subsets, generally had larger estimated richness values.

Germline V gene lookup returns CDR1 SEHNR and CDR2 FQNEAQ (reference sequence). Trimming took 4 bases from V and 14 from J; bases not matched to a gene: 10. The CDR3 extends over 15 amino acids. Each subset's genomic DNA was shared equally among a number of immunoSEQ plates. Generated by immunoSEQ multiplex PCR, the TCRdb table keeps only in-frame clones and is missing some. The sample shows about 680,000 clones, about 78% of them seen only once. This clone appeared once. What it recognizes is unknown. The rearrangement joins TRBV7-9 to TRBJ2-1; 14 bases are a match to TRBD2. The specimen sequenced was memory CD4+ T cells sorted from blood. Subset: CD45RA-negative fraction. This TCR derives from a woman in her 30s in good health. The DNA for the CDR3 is TGTGCCAGCAGCTCCTCCGGGACTAGCGGGAGTGGGAAGTTCTTC. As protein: CASSSSGTSGSGKFF.